The 28 T cell receptor beta chains presented below share a single source sample, sequenced in a study of blood T cell repertoires in COVID-19. TCRdb's copy holds only in-frame clones and misses some; the assay was immunoSEQ multiplex PCR. Here the sample spans under 200,000 clones, approximately 81% being singletons. The sample was PBMCs or T cells enriched from blood (not recorded which). Source of these receptors: a middle-aged woman with acute COVID-19.

CDR3 DNA: TGTGCCAGCAGCTTGATCAGTAATGAGCAGTACTTC. It codes for CASSLISNEQYF. The V call is TRBV5-4, the J call TRBJ2-7; D gene unclear. This CDR3 spans 12 amino acids. Germline lookup yields CDR1 SGHNT and CDR2 YYREEE (reference sequence). V lost 1 base, J lost 7 bases, and 9 bases lay in between. Full variable domain (remainder filled in from reference TRBV5-4 and TRBJ2-7): ETGVTQSPTHLIKTRGQQVTLRCSSQSGHNTVSWYQQALGQGPQFIFQYYREEENGRGNFPPRFSGLQFPNYSSELNVNALELDDSALYLCASSLISNEQYFGPGTRLTVT.

This clone appeared once. Here the CDR3 DNA reads TGTGCCAGCTCACTAACCGGGACAGGGACAGATACGCAGTATTTT. This encodes CASSLTGTGTDTQYF. V is TRBV18 and J is TRBJ2-3, with TRBD1 matching over 9 bases. CDR3 size: 15 residues. Germline V gene lookup returns CDR1 KGHSH and CDR2 LQKENI. Trimming at V came to 4 bases and at J to 3 bases, leaving 5 bases not matched to a gene.

This rearrangement joins TRBV19 to TRBJ1-2; TRBD1 matches 9 bases. With 5 bases clipped from V and 4 bases from J, the junction kept 11 bases outside the gene matches. The CDR3 runs to 16 residues. CDR1 is LNHDA, CDR2 SQIVND, per germline (reference sequence). CDR3 protein: CASSSGTGFKFYGYTF. The CDR3 nucleotides are TGTGCCAGTAGTTCGGGGACAGGGTTTAAATTCTATGGCTACACCTTC.

This chain connects TRBV6-5 to TRBJ2-5, with TRBD2 matching over 7 bases. CDR3 length: 15 residues. Losses at the gene ends were 10 bases for V and 3 bases for J; bases not matched to a gene: 14. Germline CDR1 is MNHEY and CDR2 is SVGAGI. CDR3 coding DNA: TGTGCCATGGGGTCCCGGCTAGCGGAGGAAGAGACCCAGTACTTC. Translation: CAMGSRLAEEETQYF.

As to this clone: Other nucleotide sequences in the sample specify the same CDR3. The rearrangement joins TRBV3-1 (or the pseudogene TRBV3-2) to TRBJ2-3, with 8 nucleotides matching TRBD2. The CDR3 sequence is 15 residues long. CDR1 LGHDT and CDR2 YNNKEL come from the germline V gene (reference sequence). V shed 0 bases, J shed 6 bases, and the junction held 5 bases outside the gene matches. The CDR3 DNA is TGTGCCAGCAGCCAAGATTTTGGCGGGAGGGATACGCAGTATTTT. Its translation: CASSQDFGGRDTQYF.

This chain uses TRBV9 with TRBJ2-7; 9 bases agree with TRBD1. J gave up 6 bases and V 2 bases, and 9 bases lay outside the gene matches. Germline V gives CDR1 SGDLS, CDR2 YYNGEE. The CDR3 is made up of 15 amino acids. CDR3 in amino acids: CASSVAGTGTGEQYF. In nucleotides, the CDR3 is TGTGCCAGCAGCGTCGCGGGGACAGGGACTGGCGAGCAGTACTTC.

The chain recombines TRBV30 with TRBJ2-7, with TRBD2 identical over 7 bases. Unmatched junction bases numbered 6, after V lost 0 bases and J lost 4 bases. The CDR3 is made up of 14 amino acids. In germline, CDR1 is GTSNPN, CDR2 SVGIG (reference sequence). CDR3 sequence (DNA): TGTGCCTGGAGTGTACGAGCGGGACCTTACGAGCAGTACTTC. Its protein is CAWSVRAGPYEQYF.

V gene TRBV7-3 combines with J gene TRBJ2-1, with a tentative D call TRBD2 (6 bases). Germline CDR1 is SGHTA and CDR2 is FQGTGA. The CDR3 loop spans 16 amino acids. The V gene lost 2 bases and the J gene lost 4 bases, with 15 bases spanning the gap. The CDR3 sequence: CASSLSGGMRYNEQFF. DNA for the CDR3: TGTGCCAGCAGCTTATCGGGCGGGATGAGGTACAATGAGCAGTTCTTC.

The chain is built from TRBV10-3 and TRBJ1-3; a possible D gene is TRBD1 (5 bases). V was trimmed by 6 bases and J by 0 bases, leaving 12 bases between them. This CDR3 is 15 amino acids long. Germline V gives CDR1 ENHRY, CDR2 SYGVKD. This chain's CDR3 is CAIRGAPNSGNTIYF. In nucleotides, the CDR3 is TGTGCCATCAGAGGGGCTCCGAACTCTGGAAACACCATATATTTT.

This chain joins TRBV5-1 and TRBJ2-5; 12 bases are a match to TRBD2. Germline V gives CDR1 SGHRS, CDR2 YFSETQ. After removal of 4 bases from V and 4 bases from J, the junction contained 8 bases not matched to a gene. The CDR3 is made up of 16 amino acids. CDR3 residues: CASSRTSGRTGETQYF. The DNA of the CDR3 is TGCGCCAGCAGCCGTACTAGCGGGAGGACGGGAGAGACCCAGTACTTC.

V is TRBV12-3 or TRBV12-4 and J is TRBJ1-1; D gene uncertain. The V end was cut by 7 bases, the J end by 5 bases, with 14 bases between. This CDR3 comprises 13 residues. DNA of the CDR3: TGTGCCAGCAACGAGGGCCATAATACTGAAGCTTTCTTT. It encodes CASNEGHNTEAFF.

This clone has ten or more counts. The chain links TRBV29-1 to TRBJ1-2; D perhaps matches TRBD1 (5 bases). The length of the CDR3 is 13 residues. Trimming removed 4 bases at V and 5 bases at J, with 14 bases between. From germline, CDR1 is SQVTM and CDR2 ANQGSEA. In DNA form, the CDR3 reads TGCAGCGTTGCCGGACAAGTGGAGTATGGCTACACCTTC. Translation gives CSVAGQVEYGYTF.

The chain joins TRBV4-1 to TRBJ2-1; 9 nucleotides align to TRBD1. V lost 4 bases, J lost 0 bases, and 19 bases stayed unmatched. CDR3 size: 21 residues. Germline CDR1 MGHRA, CDR2 YSYEKL. The CDR3 spells CASSLHGPGTGSRSSYNEQFF. The CDR3 coding sequence is TGCGCCAGCAGCCTCCATGGTCCCGGGACAGGGAGTAGAAGCTCCTACAATGAGCAGTTCTTC.

The chain carries TRBV18 and TRBJ1-5, with 9 bases fitting TRBD1. The junction had 6 bases not matched to a gene; V was cut back by 8 bases and J by 7 bases. The CDR3 has 13 residues. CDR1 is KGHSH, CDR2 LQKENI, per germline. The CDR3 spells CASRTGGGQPQHF. CDR3 nucleotides: TGTGCCAGCCGTACAGGGGGCGGGCAGCCCCAGCATTTT.

V and J are TRBV6-1 and TRBJ1-2, with a tentative D call TRBD1 (5 bases). The CDR3 sequence is 13 residues long. V lost 1 base and J lost 8, with 11 bases in between. Germline lookup yields CDR1 MNHNS and CDR2 SASEGT. The CDR3 spells CASSEVIRTGYTF. The CDR3 DNA reads TGTGCCAGCAGTGAAGTCATCAGGACAGGCTACACCTTC.

This clone was picked up a small number of times. The chain recombines TRBV5-6 with TRBJ1-6, with D perhaps matching TRBD1 (6 bases). The germline V gene has CDR1 SGHDT and CDR2 YYEEEE. This CDR3 region has 15 residues. V lost 1 base and J 6 bases, leaving 11 bases between the germline ends. CDR3 sequence (DNA): TGTGCCAGCAGCTTGTGGGGGGGGCGTAATTCACCCCTCCACTTT. Protein: CASSLWGGRNSPLHF.

This clone was seen just once. The V and J genes are TRBV11-2 and TRBJ2-7, with a tentative D call TRBD2 (6 bases). Germline CDR1 SGHAT, CDR2 FQNNGV. The CDR3 runs to 12 residues. Trimming took 4 bases from V and 6 from J, leaving 10 bases between them. The CDR3 is CASSWGGGEQYV. DNA of the CDR3: TGTGCCAGCAGCTGGGGAGGTGGCGAGCAGTACGTC.

CDR3 protein: CASSDATGVAFF. CDR3 nucleotides: TGTGCCAGCAGTGACGCGACAGGGGTCGCTTTCTTT. The chain joins TRBV6-4 to TRBJ1-1; 8 bases are a match to TRBD1. The V and J ends lost 2 bases and 11 bases, in that order; junction bases with no gene match: 4. Germline CDR1 MRHNA, CDR2 SNTAGT. The CDR3 length is 12 residues.

CDR3 sequence: CASSLGANTEAFF. The CDR3 DNA sequence: TGTGCCAGCAGCCTGGGGGCTAACACTGAAGCTTTCTTT. The V call is TRBV11-3, the J call TRBJ1-1; TRBD1 might be the D (6 bases). Trimming stripped 5 bases from V and 2 bases from J, with 9 bases between. There are 13 residues in the CDR3. Germline values: CDR1 SGHNT, CDR2 YENEEA.

V usage is TRBV15 and J usage is TRBJ1-2; 9 bases line up with TRBD1. CDR1 is LNHNV, CDR2 YYDKDF, per germline (reference sequence). The CDR3 runs to 15 residues. J gave up 7 bases and V 1 base, and 7 bases lay outside the gene matches. The CDR3 DNA follows: TGTGCCACCAGCAGAGGCGGGACAGGGACTCTTGGCTACACCTTC. Translating gives CATSRGGTGTLGYTF.

The chain uses TRBV7-2 and TRBJ2-3; 7 positions match TRBD2. CDR1 is SGHTA, CDR2 FQGNSA, per germline. The CDR3 spans 16 residues. V lost 4 bases to trimming and J lost 10 bases; unmatched junction nucleotides: 17. The CDR3 sequence: CASSSSGTTSSPSQYF. The CDR3 region has the DNA TGTGCCAGCAGCTCATCCGGGACTACGTCTTCTCCTTCGCAGTATTTT.

This clone was seen once. This sequence joins TRBV7-9 and TRBJ2-1; TRBD2 aligns across 9 bases. This CDR3 region has 15 residues. CDR1 and CDR2 (germline): SEHNR, FQNEAQ (reference sequence). Losses at the gene ends were 5 bases for V and 2 bases for J; bases not matched to a gene: 4. As DNA, the CDR3 is TGTGCCAGCAGCGGGGCTAGCGGGACCTACAATGAGCAGTTCTTC. It translates to CASSGASGTYNEQFF.

The genes are TRBV5-1 and TRBJ2-1; 10 bases are shared with TRBD2. CDR3 length: 16 amino acids. Trimming took 0 bases from V and 4 from J; bases not matched to a gene: 4. The germline gives CDR1 SGHRS, CDR2 YFSETQ. This chain's CDR3 is CASSLDQREGYNEQFF. The CDR3, as DNA: TGCGCCAGCAGCTTGGACCAGCGGGAGGGTTACAATGAGCAGTTCTTC.

The CDR3 region has the DNA TGTGCCAGCAGCGTGGGACTACGGCTCCCCGGGGAGCTGTTTTTT. Its translation: CASSVGLRLPGELFF. The chain carries TRBV9 and TRBJ2-2, with TRBD2 identical over 7 bases. This CDR3 spans 15 amino acids. The germline CDR1 and CDR2 sequences are SGDLS and YYNGEE. With V trimmed by 2 bases and J by 6 bases, 7 bases remained unmatched.

This rearrangement joins TRBV6-1 to TRBJ2-7; TRBD1 matches at 7 bases. This CDR3 region has 14 residues. Trimming cost V 3 bases and J 2 bases; bases outside gene matches: 4. CDR1 is MNHNS, CDR2 SASEGT, per germline. In DNA, the CDR3 is TGTGCCAGCAGTGAGAACACAGGGGCCTACGAGCAGTACGTC. Protein: CASSENTGAYEQYV.

This rearrangement joins TRBV7-9 to TRBJ1-2, with 12 bases that match TRBD1. This CDR3 region has 13 residues. The ends lost 4 bases at V and 13 bases at J; junction bases unmatched: 7. Germline lookup yields CDR1 SEHNR and CDR2 FQNEAQ (reference sequence). For the CDR3, the DNA is TGTGCCAGCAGCTCCGGGACAGGGGGCTGGAGCACCTTC. Translation: CASSSGTGGWSTF.

The rearrangement joins TRBV27 to TRBJ1-5, with 10 bases that match TRBD1. The V segment lost 2 bases and the J segment 0 bases; nucleotides outside the gene matches: 10. Germline lookup yields CDR1 MNHEY and CDR2 SMNVEV (reference sequence). CDR3 size: 19 residues. The CDR3 DNA sequence: TGTGCCAGCAGTTTAACCGGGACAGGGGCATCTTATAGCAATCAGCCCCAGCATTTT. It is translated as CASSLTGTGASYSNQPQHF.

This chain joins TRBV5-1 and TRBJ1-2; 7 positions match TRBD1. This CDR3 contains 14 residues. Germline lookup yields CDR1 SGHRS and CDR2 YFSETQ. The V segment lost 1 base and the J segment 3 bases; nucleotides outside the gene matches: 3. CDR3 sequence reads: CASSLNTGDYGYTF. The DNA of the CDR3 is TGCGCCAGCAGCTTGAATACAGGGGACTATGGCTACACCTTC.